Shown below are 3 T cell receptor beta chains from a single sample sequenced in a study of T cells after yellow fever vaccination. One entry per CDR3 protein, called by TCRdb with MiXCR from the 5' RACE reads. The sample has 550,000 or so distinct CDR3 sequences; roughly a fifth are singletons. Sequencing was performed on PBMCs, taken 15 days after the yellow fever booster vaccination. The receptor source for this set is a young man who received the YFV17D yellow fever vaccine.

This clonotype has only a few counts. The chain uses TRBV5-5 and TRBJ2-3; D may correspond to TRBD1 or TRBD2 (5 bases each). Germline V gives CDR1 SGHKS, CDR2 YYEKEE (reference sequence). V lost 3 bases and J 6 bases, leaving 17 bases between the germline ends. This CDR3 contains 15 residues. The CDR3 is CASSSFRGDSDTQYF. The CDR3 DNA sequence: TGTGCCAGCAGCTCCTTTAGGGGAGACTCCGATACGCAGTATTTT.

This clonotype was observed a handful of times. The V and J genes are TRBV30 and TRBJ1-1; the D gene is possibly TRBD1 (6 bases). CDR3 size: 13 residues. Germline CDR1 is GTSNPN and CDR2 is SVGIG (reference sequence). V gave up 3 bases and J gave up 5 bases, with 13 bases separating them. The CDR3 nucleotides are TGTGCCTGGAGCGGGGGCGGGGGGACTGAAGCTTTCTTT. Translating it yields CAWSGGGGTEAFF.

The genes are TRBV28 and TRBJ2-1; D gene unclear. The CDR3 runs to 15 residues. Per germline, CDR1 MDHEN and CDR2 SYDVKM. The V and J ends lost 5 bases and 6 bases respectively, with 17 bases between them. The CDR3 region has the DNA TGTGCCAGCAGTCCTCGTGGTAGACCCTTCAATGAGCAGTTCTTC. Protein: CASSPRGRPFNEQFF.